This T cell receptor beta chain was captured in a study of blood T cell repertoires in COVID-19. On the study more broadly: Collection of acute and convalescent COVID-19 samples took place in the United States, Italy and Spain.

Germline values: CDR1 LNHNV, CDR2 YYDKDF (reference sequence). V trimming: 4 bases; J trimming: 7 bases; junction bases outside the gene matches: 3. This CDR3 comprises 15 residues. Measured with immunoSEQ multiplex PCR; TCRdb has only the in-frame clones, and not every one. Found here are around 150,000 clones, about 83% of them singletons; the top ten hold less than 6.5%. This clone was found a few times. The sample comprised peripheral blood. The genes are TRBV15 and TRBJ2-1; TRBD2 matches at 14 bases. The TCR comes from a human donor in a cohort sampled during active COVID-19. The CDR3: CATSTRTSGRNEQFF. DNA for the CDR3: TGTGCCACCAGCACCCGGACTAGCGGGAGGAATGAGCAGTTCTTC.